This T cell receptor (beta chain) derives from a study of T cells in Graves' hyperthyroidism and ophthalmopathy (dated by TCRdb to the late 2010s). Looking at the study overall: Peripheral blood samples were taken at the time of initial diagnosis, prior to any treatment. The 95 to 100 discovery patients were randomly divided into training and test sets at a 7:3 ratio. According to the paper, TCR Vbeta CDR3 sequencing was carried out on 120 to 150 peripheral blood samples, which came from fewer than 50 ophthalmopathy, around 75 hyperthyroidism and around 17 progressor patients. TCR V-J signatures able to tell the groups apart were searched for in a discovery cohort of 100 patients, of whom 40 to 45 had Graves' ophthalmopathy and roughly 58 had stable Graves' hyperthyroidism. Once sampling was done, hyperthyroidism patients were given methimazole at a starting dose of 30 mg daily, whereas ophthalmopathy patients were given high-dose intravenous methylprednisolone. Thyroid tissue and blood T-cell repertoires from more than 5 Graves' hyperthyroidism patients were also compared in the study. Prospective prediction of ophthalmopathy was tested in an independent validation cohort consisting of roughly 20 hyperthyroidism patients and around 16 patients who later progressed to ophthalmopathy.

The germline V gene (reference sequence) gives CDR1 as GTSNPN and CDR2 as SVGIG. V is cut by 0 bases and J by 6 bases, and the space between the germline ends is 11 bases. Inclusive of the bounding cysteine and phenylalanine, the CDR3 is 13 residues long. The kept DNA is CDR3 alone, 39 bases in frame from the first base. Overall results and qualifications from the work: Sample size was not statistically predetermined, and blinding of investigators to group allocation was not performed. Ophthalmopathy was separated from stable hyperthyroidism by a 13 V-J signature model, with just over 85% sensitivity and 81% to 82% specificity obtained in cross-validation and 80%/75% obtained in testing. Most expanded thyroid clonotypes (frequency above 0.001) were also detected in blood, a finding suggesting that blood repertoires may reflect thyroid immune responses. During validation, the model predicted progression to ophthalmopathy a median of about 5.9 months ahead of onset, with approximately 71% sensitivity and under 85% specificity.

Only a few counts were recorded for this clonotype. Its cognate antigen has yet to be identified. Base qualities are not provided; no much larger clone lies one nucleotide away. Stable Graves' hyperthyroidism was defined as the absence of progression to ophthalmopathy over 18 months of follow-up. Hyperthyroidism patients were newly diagnosed, had a disease duration of under 2 months, and were aged 18 to 65 years. Exclusion was applied to patients with uncontrolled infections, other autoimmune diseases, pregnancy or lactation. Diagnoses were based on clinical symptoms, serum thyroxine and TRAb, thyroid ultrasound and orbital computed tomography. PBMCs were isolated from about 9.2 ml of fresh peripheral blood by Ficoll-Paque density gradient centrifugation. Total RNA was extracted using Trizol reagent, and RNA quality was assessed on an Agilent 2100 Bioanalyzer. TCR beta CDR3 regions were amplified from RNA transcripts. The TCR CDR3 was subjected to a first round of RT-PCR using the HTBI primer set and the Qiagen OneStep RT-PCR kit. The libraries were constructed in a second round of multiplex PCR and then size-selected and purified. Paired-end sequencing of the libraries was performed with 100 bp reads on an Illumina HiSeq2000. The paper's processing steps were these. Raw data were processed with SOAPnuke, discarding reads with adapters, uncalled bases, mean Phred below 15, or no exact constant-primer or identifier match. High-quality paired reads were merged with COPE v1.2.5, and unique nucleotide sequences were defined as clonotypes. MiTCR v1.1 was used to align clonotypes to the IMGT TRBV, TRBD and TRBJ reference segments. Analysis was restricted to V-J combinations with a frequency above 0.0001, which covered 99% to 99.2% of repertoires. A TCS score was defined as the ratio of F50 (clonal expansion) to E x V (chaos), with BLOSUM62-based TCRdist applied between CDR3 peptides within each V-J. Welch's t-statistics and random forest reduced roughly 530 V-J features to 10 to 15, which were used in a naive Bayes classifier (R e1071). TCRdb reprocessing: public reads trimmed at Q25 with fastp, clones called with MiXCR, in-frame beta chains kept. For every CDR3 protein sequence, its rows merge into one entry that carries the most common genes and DNA. The V and J calls reflect TCRdb's pipeline rather than the authors' work. The table for this sample lists approximately 420,000 distinct CDR3 sequences; roughly 13% of them were counted only once. Clones ranked in the top ten supply less than 6.5% of the sample.

Sequencing was done on a sample of blood. The V and J segments used are TRBV30 and TRBJ1-1, with no D gene named confidently. The TCR sequence derives from a young woman with Graves' hyperthyroidism. This receptor has the CDR3 CAWSVEGIPEAFF. The DNA sequence reads TGTGCCTGGAGTGTAGAGGGTATCCCTGAAGCTTTCTTT.